The present T cell receptor beta chain was sequenced within a study of cytomegalovirus exposure and HLA in healthy donors. To note about this clone: Its antigen is unknown.

The germline CDR1 and CDR2 sequences are MNHNS and SASEGT. This CDR3 contains 15 residues. V lost 5 bases to trimming and J lost 1 base, with 14 bases between them. The PCR contained 60 Vbeta and 13 Jbeta primers. Measured with immunoSEQ multiplex PCR; TCRdb has only the in-frame clones, and not every one. The repertoire consists of approximately 100,000 clones, with under 75% occurring once and the leading ten covering less than 1.5%. Points from the study as a whole: CMV serostatus stood as the only immune exposure information on hand. TCR beta V- and J-gene trimming was later associated with a missense DCLRE1C variant.

Material for sequencing was PBMCs. The clonotype was recovered from a female donor in good health and CMV-seronegative. The rearrangement uses TRBV6-1 and TRBJ1-1; a possible D gene is TRBD1 (5 bases). This chain's CDR3 is CASSSLTATNTEAFF. In DNA, the CDR3 is TGTGCCAGCAGTAGCTTGACAGCCACGAACACTGAAGCTTTCTTT.